This entry features one TCR beta chain sequence. Its target is unknown. The data originate from a study of Ad26.COV2.S vaccination and SARS-CoV-2 variants. General study results and limits: Greater spike-specific TCR breadth was seen in vaccine recipients than in placebo recipients.

Treatment here: around 19 received Ad26.COV2.S at low or high dose, single or two shots; about 5 received placebo; per-sample allocation not given. On day 63 after the first injection, vaccine and placebo recipients gave samples. Germline V gene data show CDR1 as ENHRY and CDR2 as SYGVKD. V was pared by 3 bases and J by 8 bases, with 3 bases of the junction left unmatched. This CDR3 has 13 amino acids. The method was immunoSEQ multiplex PCR; TCRdb's version includes in-frame clones alone and lacks a portion of them. In the table there are approximately 300,000 clones, around 84% of which are singletons.

The source of this sequence is a person aged 18 to 59 who received the Ad26.COV2.S COVID-19 vaccine or a placebo. The gene calls are TRBV10-3 and TRBJ2-1; 8 bases match TRBD2. The input for sequencing was peripheral blood, taken in a trial of Ad26.COV2.S vaccine versus placebo. CDR3 nucleotide sequence: TGTGCCATCAGTGATAGCGGGGAAGATGAGCAGTTCTTC. As protein: CAISDSGEDEQFF.